This T cell receptor (beta chain) is from a study of blood T cell repertoires in COVID-19. Participants, about 18 to 89 years old, spanned 24 US areas. Germline CDR1 reads SEHNR; CDR2 reads FQNEAQ (reference sequence). The CDR3 spans 16 residues. Trimming took 2 bases from V and 2 from J, leaving 13 bases between them. Authors' analysis steps: Nucleated cell counts were estimated from reference gene primer amplification. Profiled with immunoSEQ multiplex PCR; TCRdb holds only in-frame clones, not every one. The D gene and trimming were derived from the DNA, and the V and J assignments and clone size from that table. The table shows roughly 500,000 clones, with approximately 90% occurring only once.

This chain uses TRBV7-9 with TRBJ2-1; D call uncertain. The sample comprised PBMCs or T cells enriched from blood (not recorded which). The source is a woman in her thirties or forties who had recovered from COVID-19. The CDR3: CASSLSSRSPYNEQFF. CDR3 sequence (DNA): TGTGCCAGCAGCTTAAGTTCGAGGTCTCCCTACAATGAGCAGTTCTTC. The full variable domain, its missing parts supplied by reference TRBV7-9 and TRBJ2-1, is DTGVSQNPRHKITKRGQNVTFRCDPISEHNRLYWYRQTLGQGPEFLTYFQNEAQLEKSRLLSDRFSAERPKGSFSTLEIQRTEQGDSAMYLCASSLSSRSPYNEQFFGPGTRLTVL.